These T cell receptor beta chains were read from a single sample in a study of blood T cell repertoires in COVID-19. Only in-frame clones appear in the TCRdb table, and some are missing; sequencing was by immunoSEQ multiplex PCR. The top ten clones hold 5% to 6.5% of a sample with tens of thousands of clones, nearly 90% of them seen once. Sequenced sample: peripheral blood. All receptors derive from a man aged 45-65 years with acute or convalescent COVID-19. CDR3s include the opening cysteine and the closing phenylalanine or tryptophan. D genes are given only for firm matches. Clone sizes are given selectively: once, few, many, or a class where the clone is expanded.

>NA|TRBJ1-2|TRBV27|TRBD1
CASRPDRTGSYGYTF
TGTGCCAGCAGACCTGACCGGACAGGAAGCTATGGCTACACCTTC
>NA|TRBJ2-1|TRBV19|NA
CASRGQSGEQFF
TGTGCCAGTCGCGGGCAATCAGGTGAGCAGTTCTTC
>NA|TRBJ2-1|TRBV9|TRBD1
CASSGSRDRAYNEQFF
TGTGCCAGCAGCGGGAGCCGGGACAGAGCTTACAATGAGCAGTTCTTC
>NA|TRBJ2-2|TRBV7-7|NA
CASSLGPGRTGELFF
TGTGCCAGCAGCTTAGGGCCCGGGAGAACCGGGGAGCTGTTTTTT
>NA|TRBJ2-2|TRBV7-2|NA
CASSLAHPATGRELFF
TGTGCCAGCAGCTTAGCGCACCCCGCCACAGGCCGGGAGCTGTTTTTT
>NA|TRBJ2-7|TRBV10-3|NA
CAISRLRDMNSYEQYF
TGTGCCATCAGTCGGCTTAGGGACATGAACTCCTACGAGCAGTACTTC
>NA|TRBJ2-2|TRBV5-6|NA
CASSHLKRETTGELFF
TGTGCCAGCAGTCATCTAAAACGGGAGACCACCGGGGAGCTGTTTTTT
>few|TRBJ1-5|TRBV9|NA
CASSSQGHSDQPQHF
TGTGCCAGCAGCAGCCAGGGACATAGCGATCAGCCCCAGCATTTT
>NA|TRBJ2-2|TRBV27|TRBD1
CASSLPGQGRIGELFF
TGTGCCAGCAGCCTCCCGGGACAGGGAAGGATCGGGGAGCTGTTTTTT
>NA|TRBJ1-1|TRBV10-3|TRBD1
CATRTGINTEAFF
TGTGCCACCAGGACAGGGATTAACACTGAAGCTTTCTTT
>NA|TRBJ1-3|TRBV19|NA
CASSSFGQFSGNTIYF
TGTGCCAGTAGTTCCTTTGGACAGTTCTCTGGAAACACCATATATTTT
>NA|TRBJ2-5|TRBV19|TRBD1
CASNRGEETQYF
TGTGCCAGTAACAGGGGGGAAGAGACCCAGTACTTC
>NA|TRBJ2-1|TRBV3-1/TRBV3-2|TRBD2
CASSPGGSTEQFF
TGTGCCAGCAGCCCCGGGGGGAGTACCGAGCAGTTCTTC
>NA|TRBJ2-1|TRBV11-3|NA
CASSSDRNEQFF
TGTGCCAGCAGCTCAGATCGCAATGAGCAGTTCTTC
>NA|TRBJ1-2|TRBV28|NA
CASRPPGYAYGYTF
TGTGCCAGCAGACCACCAGGGTACGCCTATGGCTACACCTTC
>NA|TRBJ2-2|TRBV24-1|NA
CATSDWDTGGHTGELFF
TGTGCCACCAGTGATTGGGACACTGGGGGTCACACCGGGGAGCTGTTTTTT
>NA|TRBJ1-1|TRBV7-9|NA
CASSSGGTEAFF
TGTGCCAGCAGCTCAGGTGGGACTGAAGCTTTCTTT
>NA|TRBJ1-2|TRBV6-6|NA
CASSYRERYGYTF
TGTGCCAGCAGTTATCGGGAACGGTATGGCTACACCTTC
>NA|TRBJ1-3|TRBV24-1|TRBD1
CATSDSTGQHYYSSGNTIYF
TGTGCCACCAGTGATTCAACGGGACAGCACTACTATTCCTCTGGAAACACCATATATTTT
>NA|TRBJ1-4|TRBV21-1|NA
CASRWDRAGLFF
TGTGCCAGCAGATGGGACAGGGCGGGACTGTTTTTT
>NA|TRBJ2-5|TRBV30|NA
CAWRQAETQYF
TGTGCCTGGAGGCAGGCAGAGACCCAGTACTTC
>NA|TRBJ1-2|TRBV30|NA
CAWIWGRGTLGYTF
TGTGCCTGGATCTGGGGAAGGGGGACCTTGGGCTACACCTTC
>NA|TRBJ2-7|TRBV30|TRBD1
CAWGTGFFSYEQYF
TGTGCCTGGGGGACAGGCTTTTTCTCCTACGAGCAGTACTTC
>NA|TRBJ1-5|TRBV11-2|NA
CASSLARSNQPQHF
TGTGCCAGCAGCTTAGCCCGGTCCAATCAGCCCCAGCATTTT
>NA|TRBJ2-7|TRBV19|NA
CASSILGAAIPYEQYF
TGTGCCAGTAGTATCCTGGGGGCAGCGATTCCCTACGAGCAGTACTTC
>NA|TRBJ2-1|TRBV10-3|TRBD2
CAISEPLAGDNEQFF
TGTGCCATCAGTGAGCCCCTAGCGGGAGACAATGAGCAGTTCTTC
>NA|TRBJ1-2|TRBV10-2|TRBD1
CASSEMGPGQGYDGYTF
TGCGCCAGCAGTGAAATGGGTCCCGGACAGGGTTATGATGGCTACACCTTC
>NA|TRBJ1-1|TRBV7-9|NA
CASSLRRVVNPEAFF
TGTGCCAGCAGCCTGAGACGGGTAGTAAATCCTGAAGCTTTCTTT
>NA|TRBJ2-5|TRBV29-1|TRBD2
CSVLTSGQETQYF
TGCAGCGTCTTGACTAGCGGCCAAGAGACCCAGTACTTC
>NA|TRBJ2-7|TRBV7-6|TRBD2
CASSLALAGTYEQYF
TGTGCCAGCAGCTTAGCGCTAGCGGGAACCTACGAGCAGTACTTC
>NA|TRBJ2-2|TRBV29-1|TRBD1
CSVHLTQGARSGELFF
TGCAGCGTCCACCTTACCCAGGGGGCGCGGTCCGGGGAGCTGTTTTTT
>NA|TRBJ2-2|TRBV12-3/TRBV12-4|NA
CASRRGSGELFF
TGTGCCAGCAGGAGGGGGTCCGGGGAGCTGTTTTTT
>NA|TRBJ1-5|TRBV6-2/TRBV6-3|NA
CASSYLSQPQHF
TGTGCCAGCAGTTACTTAAGCCAGCCCCAGCATTTT
>NA|TRBJ2-1|TRBV10-3|TRBD2
CAISEVAGGYNEQFF
TGTGCCATCAGTGAGGTGGCGGGAGGGTACAATGAGCAGTTCTTC
>NA|TRBJ1-1|TRBV5-1|NA
CASSAPTVNTEAFF
TGCGCCAGCAGCGCCCCGACAGTTAACACTGAAGCTTTCTTT
>NA|TRBJ2-3|TRBV29-1|TRBD2
CSVTGTSGTDTQYF
TGCAGCGTGACCGGGACTAGCGGCACAGATACGCAGTATTTT
>NA|TRBJ2-7|TRBV6-5|NA
CATQTGTRHEQYF
TGTGCCACCCAGACAGGGACTCGCCACGAGCAGTACTTC
>NA|TRBJ2-7|TRBV19|NA
CASSMAGRGSYEQYF
TGTGCCAGTAGTATGGCTGGGCGGGGTTCCTACGAGCAGTACTTC
>NA|TRBJ2-1|TRBV18|TRBD1
CASSQGQGNEQFF
TGTGCCAGCTCACAAGGACAGGGGAATGAGCAGTTCTTC
>NA|TRBJ2-7|TRBV7-9|NA
CASSLVVGGRPYEQYF
TGTGCCAGCAGCCTAGTGGTAGGAGGGAGGCCCTACGAGCAGTACTTC
>NA|TRBJ2-5|TRBV11-3|NA
CASSPGFQETQYF
TGTGCCAGCAGCCCAGGGTTTCAGGAGACCCAGTACTTC
>few|TRBJ2-7|TRBV15|NA
CATSRGGVVYEQYF
TGTGCCACCAGCAGAGGCGGAGTAGTCTACGAGCAGTACTTC
>NA|TRBJ1-1|TRBV27|TRBD1
CASSSRTGSAGENTEAFF
TGTGCCAGCAGTTCGCGGACAGGGAGCGCGGGGGAGAACACTGAAGCTTTCTTT
>NA|TRBJ1-5|TRBV9|TRBD1
CASSVAQGLNQPQHF
TGTGCCAGCAGCGTGGCACAGGGGCTCAATCAGCCCCAGCATTTT
>NA|TRBJ2-5|TRBV6-5|TRBD1
CASSRTGSETQYF
TGTGCCAGCAGTAGGACAGGGTCGGAGACCCAGTACTTC